One sample yielded the 2 T cell receptor beta chains listed below, sequenced in a study of CD8 T cells in ankylosing spondylitis. TCRdb itself ran the 5' RACE reads through MiXCR, one entry per CDR3 protein. The sample yields 750,000 to 850,000 distinct CDR3 sequences, 12% seen once. The antigens these receptors bind are not known. Study-level results: A motif in TCR beta, a set of eight highly homologous variants, appeared characteristic of ankylosing spondylitis blood.

The sample comprised blood, either unsorted or a sorted T cell fraction (not recorded which). The receptors derive from a male donor with ankylosing spondylitis.

The J gene is TRBJ2-5, the V gene TRBV7-2; D is ambiguous. CDR1 is SGHTA, CDR2 FQGNSA, per germline. V gave up 2 bases and J gave up 5 bases, with 9 bases separating them. The CDR3 runs 13 residues. CDR3 region: CASSLTVLETQYF. In DNA form, the CDR3 reads TGTGCCAGCAGCTTAACTGTGCTGGAGACCCAGTACTTC.

V and J are TRBV5-1 and TRBJ1-6; D remains unclear. The CDR3 extends over 12 amino acids. Germline V gene data show CDR1 as SGHRS and CDR2 as YFSETQ. V was shortened by 3 bases and J by 12 bases, with 10 bases between the two germline ends. The CDR3 spells CASSSPGLPLHF. CDR3 bases: TGCGCCAGCAGCTCGCCCGGCCTACCCCTCCACTTT.